This entry features one T cell receptor beta chain sequence. Its antigen has not been determined. Base quality data are lacking; no much larger clone is found one base away. V is pruned by 1 base and J by 7 bases, leaving 6 bases of the junction without a gene match. CDR3 length: 15 amino acids, cysteine to phenylalanine. Only the CDR3 part of the read is kept: 45 bases, read in frame from the first base. CDR1 SEHNR and CDR2 FQNEAQ were looked up in the germline V gene (reference sequence). The immunoSEQ Assay, a bias-controlled multiplex PCR, was used to amplify TCRbeta CDR3 regions from genomic DNA. Per the original workflow: Nucleated cell counts per sample were estimated from amplification of reference gene primers within the assay. To quantify the absolute abundance of each unique TCRbeta CDR3 rearrangement, sequence reads were collapsed and filtered. For each sample, productive Simpson clonality was calculated as the square root of Simpson's diversity index over productive rearrangements. TCRdb limited this immuneACCESS table to in-frame rearrangements with V and J called. A share of clones is missing; checked studies link under half to unresolved V genes, and the rest is unexplained. That table furnishes V, J and clone size, whereas the DNA furnished D and trimming. The sample has 200,000 or so clones on record, about 85% of them singletons. The ten largest make up around 1.9% of the sample.

Collaborating institutions collected whole blood in K2EDTA tubes following their own protocols. For TCRbeta analysis, collaborators shipped samples in one of three forms: frozen whole blood, isolated PBMCs, or DNA extracted from either of those sample types. The data were obtained in a study of blood T cell repertoires in COVID-19 (TCRdb year 2020). Turning to the overall study: Samples from collaborators originated in the United States, Italy and Spain and spanned both the acute and convalescent phases of COVID-19. The prospective study material was composed of cDNA or gDNA derived from T cells, B-cell-depleted T cells, or PBMCs. Subjects who had been exposed to COVID-19, were actively infected with it, or had recovered from it provided the deeply sampled blood TCRbeta repertoires that made up the dataset. The repertoires were made available in a free public database intended to serve as a resource for research on the immune response to SARS-CoV-2. Samples came from the ongoing ImmuneRACE study (first 160 participants) plus 1,254 subjects from 6 global collaborators. The sample metadata nearly always contained a de-identified subject ID, COVID-19 status, age in years and sex. Where HLA class I and class II types were available, the types were taken from metadata supplied by the sample provider, not from assay-based typing.

The research as a whole found: The quantity of clinical and demographic metadata differed by source and by participant and was supplied without curation.

Sequencing was done on a sample of peripheral blood. This receptor chain uses TRBV7-9 and TRBJ2-1; 8 middle bases align to TRBD1. The receptor was derived from a man between 65 and 80 years old with active or convalescent COVID-19. The DNA sequence follows: TGTGCCAGCAGCTTAGAGGTTACAGGGGGGAATGAGCAGTTCTTC. It encodes CASSLEVTGGNEQFF.